A selection of T cell receptor beta chains follows, all from one sample in a study of T-cell memory formation after mild COVID-19. TCRdb used MiXCR to reprocess the 5' RACE reads, holding one entry per CDR3 protein. The data show over 120,000 distinct CDR3 sequences, about 23% seen once. Sequencing was done on a sample of PBMCs or a T cell subset sorted from them (not recorded which). Source of these receptors: an adult woman who had mild COVID-19 (a few samples of this study predate the infection). Cell type and time point are not known. Both conserved end residues are part of each CDR3. The order of the fields is D gene, clone size, V gene, J gene, CDR3 DNA, CDR3 protein. The D gene is left open where the match is weak. Clone size is given for some rows only: seen once, a few or many times, or a class if the clone is expanded.

TRBD1	NA	TRBV15	TRBJ1-1	TGTGCCACCAGCAGACCTCATGGGACAGGGTGGACTGAAGCTTTCTTT	CATSRPHGTGWTEAFF
NA	few	TRBV19	TRBJ2-3	TGTGCCAGTAGTGTCGCTAGCACAGATACGCAGTATTTT	CASSVASTDTQYF
NA	NA	TRBV29-1	TRBJ1-2	TGCAGCGTTGAAGAAGGGCCGGGGAGCTACACCTTC	CSVEEGPGSYTF
TRBD2	few	TRBV7-6	TRBJ2-5	TGTGCCAGCAGCTTATTCGCGGGAGGGGAAGAGACCCAGTACTTC	CASSLFAGGEETQYF
NA	NA	TRBV20-1	TRBJ2-1	TGCAGTGCTCCTACAGGAGACTCTAATGAGCAGTTCTTC	CSAPTGDSNEQFF
NA	few	TRBV27	TRBJ2-7	TGTGCCAGCAGTTTATCCGGGATAGCGGAGACCTACGAGCAGTACTTC	CASSLSGIAETYEQYF
TRBD1	NA	TRBV7-6	TRBJ2-7	TGTGCCAGCAGCCCCAGGGGGCTCAACGAGCAGTACTTC	CASSPRGLNEQYF
TRBD1	few	TRBV3-1	TRBJ1-4	TGTGCCAGCAGCCAAGAAGGCCCCGGGACAGGCGAAAAACTGTTTTTT	CASSQEGPGTGEKLFF
TRBD1	NA	TRBV7-9	TRBJ2-5	TGTGCCAGCAACCCGGGACAGACAGAGACCCAGTACTTC	CASNPGQTETQYF
TRBD1	NA	TRBV4-3	TRBJ1-2	TGCGCCAGCAGCCAAGACCGGACAGGGGCGCCCTATGGCTACACCTTC	CASSQDRTGAPYGYTF
NA	NA	TRBV9	TRBJ2-7	TGTGCCAGCAGTGAGGGGAACGAGCAGTACTTC	CASSEGNEQYF
NA	few	TRBV29-1	TRBJ1-2	TGCAGCGCCGGATCGGGGGCCAGAGAAACTAACTATGGCTACACCTTC	CSAGSGARETNYGYTF
NA	few	TRBV4-1	TRBJ2-7	TGCGCCAGCAGCCAAGCAACGGGTGTCCCCTCCTACGAGCAGTACTTC	CASSQATGVPSYEQYF
NA	few	TRBV9	TRBJ2-3	TGTGCCAGCAGCGTAGGGACAGTCCCAGATACGCAGTATTTT	CASSVGTVPDTQYF
NA	NA	TRBV27	TRBJ2-1	TGTGCCAGCAGTTTAATGGGGAGCTCCTACAATGAGCAGTTCTTC	CASSLMGSSYNEQFF
NA	few	TRBV7-9	TRBJ2-7	TGTGCCACCTCGTGGGCAGGGAGCTCCTACGAGCAGTACTTC	CATSWAGSSYEQYF
NA	NA	TRBV9	TRBJ2-1	TGTGCCAGCGCGAGGGGTCGGGGTTCCTACAATGAGCAGTTCTTC	CASARGRGSYNEQFF
NA	few	TRBV6-5	TRBJ2-1	TGTGCCAGCAGTTACTTACAGGGTACAGATGAGCAGTTCTTC	CASSYLQGTDEQFF
NA	few	TRBV4-1	TRBJ2-1	TGCGCCAGCAGCCAAGGAGCGAACTCCGAGCAGTTCTTC	CASSQGANSEQFF
TRBD1	NA	TRBV29-1	TRBJ2-1	TGCAGCGTTGTGTCGGACAGGGCCTTCTACAATGAGCAGTTCTTC	CSVVSDRAFYNEQFF
TRBD2	NA	TRBV7-8	TRBJ2-1	TGTGCCAGCAGCGTACCCGGGACTAGCGGGGGGGCCCCCTACAATGAGCAGTTCTTC	CASSVPGTSGGAPYNEQFF
NA	NA	TRBV7-9	TRBJ2-7	TGTGCCAGCAGCTCACAGGGAAACGAGCAGTACTTC	CASSSQGNEQYF
TRBD1	few	TRBV9	TRBJ1-5	TGTGCCAGCAGCGCCGGGGGGGACAGCCGGAATCAGCCCCAGCATTTT	CASSAGGDSRNQPQHF
NA	NA	TRBV4-3	TRBJ1-5	TGCGCCAGCAGCCAAGACAGGTACATGCAGCCCCAGCATTTT	CASSQDRYMQPQHF
TRBD1	NA	TRBV29-1	TRBJ1-4	TGCAGCGTTGTGGACAGGATCAGCGAAAAACTGTTTTTT	CSVVDRISEKLFF
TRBD2	NA	TRBV29-1	TRBJ2-1	TGCAGCGCAGAACTAGCGGGAGGGAACAATGAGCAGTTCTTC	CSAELAGGNNEQFF
TRBD1	many	TRBV29-1	TRBJ2-1	TGCAGTTTTAACCCGGGACAGGTCTACAATGAGCAGTTCTTC	CSFNPGQVYNEQFF
NA	few	TRBV28	TRBJ2-7	TGTGCCAGCAGCCCCCGGTTAACTCTGTACGAGCAGTACTTC	CASSPRLTLYEQYF
TRBD2	few	TRBV5-6	TRBJ2-3	TGTGCCAGCAGCTTGGGGGGACTAGCAGGCACAGATACGCAGTATTTT	CASSLGGLAGTDTQYF
NA	NA	TRBV29-1	TRBJ2-7	TGCAGCGCCACCAGTGGTGAGACCTACGAGCAGTACTTC	CSATSGETYEQYF
TRBD1	NA	TRBV4-3	TRBJ1-1	TGCGCCAGCAGCCAAGATCGAGCGGCAGGGGGCGAAGCTTTCTTT	CASSQDRAAGGEAFF
NA	NA	TRBV14	TRBJ2-5	TGTGCCAGCAGCCATTTCGTTCGACTGGACCAAGAGACCCAGTACTTC	CASSHFVRLDQETQYF
NA	few	TRBV4-1	TRBJ2-3	TGCGCCAGCAGCCAAGAGGGGTACCCCACAGATACGCAGTATTTT	CASSQEGYPTDTQYF
TRBD1	many	TRBV27	TRBJ2-7	TGTGCCAGCAGCTCGGGACAGGGTCCCTACGAGCAGTACTTC	CASSSGQGPYEQYF